This T cell receptor (beta chain) was sequenced for a study of blood T cell repertoires in COVID-19. The wider study: COVID-19 samples collected from the United States, Italy and Spain covered acute and convalescent phases. PBMCs, B-cell-depleted T cells, or T cells provided the cDNA or gDNA that made up the material.

In germline, CDR1 is SGHRS, CDR2 YFSETQ. The V end lost 2 bases, the J end lost 7 bases, and 10 bases lay between the germline ends. The CDR3 contains 12 residues. The assay was immunoSEQ multiplex PCR, and TCRdb's table has in-frame clones only and misses some. The repertoire holds over 150,000 clones, roughly 71% seen once, with about 4% in the top ten. The source material was peripheral blood. The receptor was derived from a woman of 80 years or more with acute or convalescent COVID-19. V is TRBV5-1 and J is TRBJ2-7; D is possibly TRBD2 (6 bases). The CDR3 here is CASSFTGGEQYF. The CDR3, as DNA: TGCGCCAGCAGCTTTACCGGAGGGGAGCAGTACTTC.